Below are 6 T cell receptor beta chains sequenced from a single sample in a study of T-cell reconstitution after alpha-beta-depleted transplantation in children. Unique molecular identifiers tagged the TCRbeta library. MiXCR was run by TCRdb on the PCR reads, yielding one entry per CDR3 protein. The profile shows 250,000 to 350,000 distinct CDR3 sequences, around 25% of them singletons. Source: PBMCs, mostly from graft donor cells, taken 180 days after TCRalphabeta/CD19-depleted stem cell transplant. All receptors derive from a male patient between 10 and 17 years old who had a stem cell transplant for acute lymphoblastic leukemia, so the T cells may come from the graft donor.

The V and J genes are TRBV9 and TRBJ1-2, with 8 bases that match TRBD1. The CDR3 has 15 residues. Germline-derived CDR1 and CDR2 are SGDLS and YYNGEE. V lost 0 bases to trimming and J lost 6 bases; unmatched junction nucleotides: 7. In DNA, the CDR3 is TGTGCCAGCAGCGTAGCAGGGACAGGCTTTGATGGCTACACCTTC. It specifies CASSVAGTGFDGYTF.

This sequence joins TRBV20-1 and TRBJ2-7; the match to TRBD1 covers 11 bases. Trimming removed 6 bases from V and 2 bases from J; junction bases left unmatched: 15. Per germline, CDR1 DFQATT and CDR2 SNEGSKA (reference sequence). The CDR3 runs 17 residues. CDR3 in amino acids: CSAEGQGARSVPYEQYF. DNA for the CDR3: TGCAGTGCCGAAGGACAGGGGGCGCGGTCGGTTCCCTACGAGCAGTACTTC.

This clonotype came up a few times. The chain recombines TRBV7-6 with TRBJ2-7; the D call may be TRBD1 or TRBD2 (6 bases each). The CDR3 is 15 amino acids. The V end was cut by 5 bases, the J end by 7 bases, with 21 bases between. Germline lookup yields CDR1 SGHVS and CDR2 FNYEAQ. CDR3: CASSALGGRPGEQYF. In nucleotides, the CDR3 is TGTGCCAGCAGCGCCCTTGGGGGGCGGCCCGGGGAGCAGTACTTC.

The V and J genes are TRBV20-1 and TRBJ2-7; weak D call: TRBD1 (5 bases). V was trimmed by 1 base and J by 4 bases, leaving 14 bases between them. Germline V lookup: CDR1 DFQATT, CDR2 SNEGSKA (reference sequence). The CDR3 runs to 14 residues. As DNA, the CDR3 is TGCAGTGCTAGAGTTCAGGGCAGGGTGTACGAGCAGTACTTC. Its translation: CSARVQGRVYEQYF.

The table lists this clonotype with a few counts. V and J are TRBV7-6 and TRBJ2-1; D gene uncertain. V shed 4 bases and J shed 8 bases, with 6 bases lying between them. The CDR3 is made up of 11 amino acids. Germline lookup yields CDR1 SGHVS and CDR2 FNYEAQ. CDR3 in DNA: TGTGCCAGCAGCTACGGACATGAGCAGTTCTTC. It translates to CASSYGHEQFF.

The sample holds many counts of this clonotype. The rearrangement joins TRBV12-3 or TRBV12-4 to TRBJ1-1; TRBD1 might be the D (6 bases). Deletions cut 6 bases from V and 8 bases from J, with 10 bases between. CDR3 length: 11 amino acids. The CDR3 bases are TGTGCCAGCAGGACCGGGACAGAAGCTTTCTTT. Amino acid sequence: CASRTGTEAFF.